These 24 T cell receptor beta chains were sequenced from one sample in a study of cytomegalovirus exposure and HLA in healthy donors. A multiplex PCR was run with 60 Vbeta primers and 13 Jbeta primers. This table comes from immunoSEQ multiplex PCR, and its TCRdb copy is limited to in-frame clones, with some not included. This sample carries a few hundred thousand clones, around 81% of them seen once, and the ten largest clones take around 8.3%. Material: PBMCs. These receptors were collected from a woman between 55 and 75 years old in good health and CMV-seropositive.

This sequence joins TRBV11-1 and TRBJ2-5; D uncertain. The germline V gene encodes CDR1 SGHAT and CDR2 FQDESV (reference sequence). Trimming shortened V by 1 base and J by 0 bases, and 9 bases separated the two germline ends. The CDR3 has 15 residues. DNA of the CDR3: TGTGCCAGCAGCTTAGGTGGCATATACCAAGAGACCCAGTACTTC. It yields the protein CASSLGGIYQETQYF. Based on the CDR3 plus reference TRBV11-1 and TRBJ2-5, the full variable domain is EAEVAQSPRYKITEKSQAVAFWCDPISGHATLYWYRQILGQGPELLVQFQDESVVDDSQLPKDRFSAERLKGVDSTLKIQPAELGDSAMYLCASSLGGIYQETQYFGPGTRLLVL.

V gene TRBV5-1 combines with J gene TRBJ2-2, with 10 bases that match TRBD1. This CDR3 comprises 15 residues. Germline CDR1 is SGHRS and CDR2 is YFSETQ. Trimming took 5 bases from V and 5 from J; bases not matched to a gene: 6. The CDR3 bases are TGCGCCAGCAGGGCCGGGACAGGGGTGACCGGGGAGCTGTTTTTT. Encoded protein: CASRAGTGVTGELFF.

CDR3 sequence reads: CASSFKADRGSPDTQYF. CDR3 DNA sequence: TGTGCCAGCAGCTTTAAAGCAGACAGGGGGAGTCCAGATACGCAGTATTTT. This rearrangement joins TRBV5-4 to TRBJ2-3; 9 nucleotides align to TRBD1. CDR1 is SGHNT and CDR2 is YYREEE in the germline V gene (reference sequence). The CDR3 spans 17 residues. V trimming: 2 bases; J trimming: 4 bases; junction bases outside the gene matches: 11. The full variable domain, rest sourced from reference TRBV5-4 and TRBJ2-3, is ETGVTQSPTHLIKTRGQQVTLRCSSQSGHNTVSWYQQALGQGPQFIFQYYREEENGRGNFPPRFSGLQFPNYSSELNVNALELDDSALYLCASSFKADRGSPDTQYFGPGTRLTVL.

As concerns this clone: Other DNA sequences of this sample code for an identical CDR3. This chain uses TRBV18 with TRBJ2-3; TRBD1 is a possible D gene (5 bases). Germline V gene lookup returns CDR1 KGHSH and CDR2 LQKENI. Trimming pared 3 bases from V and 5 bases from J, leaving 6 bases between. The CDR3 sequence is 12 residues long. CDR3 protein: CASSPQGDTQYF. CDR3 sequence (DNA): TGTGCCAGCTCACCGCAGGGAGATACGCAGTATTTT.

The chain joins TRBV6-4 to TRBJ2-1; D possibly corresponds to TRBD2 (6 bases). CDR1 is MRHNA and CDR2 is SNTAGT in the germline V gene. The CDR3 totals 16 residues. With 0 bases removed from V and 4 bases from J, the gap between germline ends came to 13 bases. Here the CDR3 reads CASSDSNSLAYNEQFF. In nucleotides, the CDR3 is TGTGCCAGCAGTGACTCAAACTCACTAGCATACAATGAGCAGTTCTTC.

This clone came up a few times. CDR3 nucleotides: TGCGCCAGCAGCTCCGTAGGGTCTAGCGGGGCACTCTCCTACGAGCAGTACTTC. It specifies CASSSVGSSGALSYEQYF. V is TRBV5-1 and J is TRBJ2-7, with 9 bases fitting TRBD2. With V trimmed by 3 bases and J by 0 bases, 13 bases remained unmatched. CDR3 length: 18 residues. Per the germline V gene, CDR1 is SGHRS and CDR2 is YFSETQ. The full variable domain, its missing parts supplied by reference TRBV5-1 and TRBJ2-7, is KAGVTQTPRYLIKTRGQQVTLSCSPISGHRSVSWYQQTPGQGLQFLFEYFSETQRNKGNFPGRFSGRQFSNSRSEMNVSTLELGDSALYLCASSSVGSSGALSYEQYFGPGTRLTVT.

This clone was detected ten times or more. The rearrangement joins TRBV19 to TRBJ1-1; TRBD1 aligns across 11 bases. The trim removed 5 bases at V and 4 bases at J, leaving 3 bases unmatched. The CDR3 runs 14 residues. Germline V gene lookup returns CDR1 LNHDA and CDR2 SQIVND (reference sequence). CDR3 sequence reads: CASSAGQGGTEAFF. CDR3 sequence (DNA): TGTGCCAGTAGTGCGGGACAGGGGGGCACTGAAGCTTTCTTT.

This rearrangement joins TRBV4-1 to TRBJ2-6; D is ambiguous. Germline-derived CDR1 and CDR2 are MGHRA and YSYEKL. CDR3 size: 16 residues. Trimming left V 1 base short and J 0 bases short, with 7 bases between. This CDR3 is CASSQVLISGANVLTF. In DNA, the CDR3 is TGCGCCAGCAGCCAAGTACTCATCTCTGGGGCCAACGTCCTGACTTTC.

This rearrangement joins TRBV2 to TRBJ2-1; D may be TRBD2 (6 bases). V lost 2 bases and J lost 0, with 14 bases in between. Germline V gene lookup returns CDR1 SNHLY and CDR2 FYNNEI. CDR3 length equals 17 residues. CDR3 nucleotide sequence: TGTGCCAGCAGTGAAAGCGAACACGGGAGCTCCTACAATGAGCAGTTCTTC. This codes for CASSESEHGSSYNEQFF.

This rearrangement joins TRBV5-1 to TRBJ2-2; D is possibly TRBD2 (6 bases). Germline CDR1 is SGHRS and CDR2 is YFSETQ. This CDR3 spans 15 amino acids. The ends were cut back, 2 bases at V and 6 bases at J, with 14 bases in the middle. The CDR3 loop is CASSFDKLAAGELFF. Written as DNA, the CDR3 is TGCGCCAGCAGCTTTGATAAACTAGCCGCCGGGGAGCTGTTTTTT.

The genes are TRBV28 and TRBJ2-7; 10 nucleotides agree with TRBD2. V lost 3 bases to trimming and J lost 9 bases; unmatched junction nucleotides: 11. The CDR3 spans 15 residues. Germline loops: CDR1 MDHEN, CDR2 SYDVKM. CDR3 in DNA: TGTGCCAGCAGTTTCTATCTAGCGGGAGCTCAAGGGCAGTACTTC. Its translation is CASSFYLAGAQGQYF.

The J gene is TRBJ2-1, the V gene TRBV5-4; no definite D call. This CDR3 is 12 amino acids long. Trimming removed 3 bases from V and 12 bases from J, with 13 bases in between. Germline V CDR1 and CDR2: SGHNT, YYREEE (reference sequence). CDR3 nucleotides: TGTGCCAGCAGCTCGCATCACCAGGTGCAGTTCTTC. It is translated as CASSSHHQVQFF.

The V gene is TRBV4-2, the J gene TRBJ2-5; 10 nucleotides align to TRBD2. The CDR3 is 18 residues long. The germline gives CDR1 LGHNA, CDR2 YNFKEQ. Trimming removed 3 bases from V and 4 bases from J; junction bases left unmatched: 14. CDR3: CASSHLPKLAGTRETQYF. The CDR3 DNA reads TGTGCCAGCAGCCACCTCCCCAAACTAGCGGGAACAAGAGAGACCCAGTACTTC.

The chain carries TRBV5-1 and TRBJ1-4, with TRBD1 identical over 9 bases. Germline V gene data show CDR1 as SGHRS and CDR2 as YFSETQ. The CDR3 runs 15 residues. J was trimmed by 8 bases and V by 6 bases; bases with no gene match: 11. Here the CDR3 reads CASTSRGDRDEKLFF. CDR3 DNA: TGCGCCAGCACCTCTAGAGGGGACAGGGACGAAAAACTGTTTTTT.

A single count supports this clone. This chain links TRBV6-6 with TRBJ1-1; 7 nucleotides line up with TRBD1. The CDR3 loop spans 16 amino acids. With 1 base clipped from V and 1 base from J, the junction kept 6 bases outside the gene matches. Germline V CDR1 and CDR2: MNHNY, SVGAGI (reference sequence). CDR3 in amino acids: CASSYLQGRGNTEAFF. The CDR3 DNA sequence: TGTGCCAGCAGTTACTTACAGGGGCGCGGGAACACTGAAGCTTTCTTT.

V and J are TRBV25-1 and TRBJ2-3; 8 bases are a match to TRBD2. Germline values: CDR1 MGHDK, CDR2 SYGVNS. Unmatched junction bases numbered 8, after V lost 3 bases and J lost 0 bases. The CDR3 has 17 amino acids. This CDR3 is CASSDRLAGPSTDTQYF. CDR3 DNA: TGTGCCAGCAGTGATCGGTTAGCGGGACCTAGCACAGATACGCAGTATTTT.

This chain joins TRBV25-1 and TRBJ2-1; 10 positions match TRBD2. Germline V gene lookup returns CDR1 MGHDK and CDR2 SYGVNS. This CDR3 comprises 17 residues. The ends lost 3 bases at V and 6 bases at J; junction bases unmatched: 11. CDR3 coding DNA: TGTGCCAGCAGTGACTCGGTAGGGAGCGGGAGGGCCAATGAGCAGTTCTTC. Encoded protein: CASSDSVGSGRANEQFF.

The table lists this clone with a few counts. The chain recombines TRBV23-1 with TRBJ2-5; TRBD2 agrees at 12 bases. TRBV23-1 is an ORF, with its function uncertain. This CDR3 comprises 19 residues. The trim removed 0 bases at V and 3 bases at J, leaving 11 bases unmatched. The CDR3: CASSQSRASGRAGKETQYF. DNA for the CDR3: TGCGCCAGCAGTCAATCTCGGGCTAGCGGGAGGGCGGGAAAAGAGACCCAGTACTTC.

The chain uses TRBV9 and TRBJ2-7; D is possibly TRBD2 (6 bases). In germline, CDR1 is SGDLS, CDR2 YYNGEE. The germline V and J ends were trimmed by 0 bases and 2 bases, with 15 bases remaining between them. This CDR3 spans 16 amino acids. CDR3 region: CASSVAAGRGTYEQYF. The CDR3 DNA follows: TGTGCCAGCAGCGTAGCCGCGGGACGAGGGACCTACGAGCAGTACTTC.

This chain uses TRBV28 with TRBJ2-3, with 11 bases lining up with TRBD2. V lost 6 bases to trimming and J lost 3 bases; unmatched junction nucleotides: 8. Per the germline V gene, CDR1 is MDHEN and CDR2 is SYDVKM. The CDR3 totals 16 residues. Here the CDR3 DNA reads TGTGCCAGCAGGGGTAGCGGGAGGGCCTTGACAGATACGCAGTATTTT. It translates to CASRGSGRALTDTQYF.

This clone showed up just a few times. In DNA, the CDR3 is TGTGCCAGCATTCCTAGGGGTGGCGCCTCCTACGAGCAGTACTTC. This gives the protein CASIPRGGASYEQYF. The V gene is TRBV28, the J gene TRBJ2-7, with TRBD1 as a possible D gene (5 bases). V was cut by 7 bases and J by 0 bases, with 16 bases left in between. The CDR3 is made up of 15 amino acids. Germline V CDR1 and CDR2: MDHEN, SYDVKM.

This chain connects TRBV19 to TRBJ1-3, with TRBD1 matching 9 bases. This CDR3 region has 16 residues. CDR1 and CDR2 from the germline V gene are LNHDA and SQIVND (reference sequence). J was trimmed by 0 bases and V by 4 bases; bases with no gene match: 4. CDR3 coding DNA: TGTGCCAGTAGTAGAACAGGGGGCAGCTCTGGAAACACCATATATTTT. This codes for CASSRTGGSSGNTIYF.

The chain carries TRBV5-6 and TRBJ1-5; tentatively, D is TRBD1 (5 bases). This CDR3 is built from 14 residues. Germline CDR1 and CDR2: SGHDT and YYEEEE. V was trimmed by 0 bases and J by 1 base, leaving 5 bases between them. CDR3 bases: TGTGCCAGCAGCTTGGGACAGAGCAATCAGCCCCAGCATTTT. Translated: CASSLGQSNQPQHF. The complete variable domain, with remaining parts taken from reference TRBV5-6 and TRBJ1-5, reads DAGVTQSPTHLIKTRGQQVTLRCSPKSGHDTVSWYQQALGQGPQFIFQYYEEEERQRGNFPDRFSGHQFPNYSSELNVNALLLGDSALYLCASSLGQSNQPQHFGDGTRLSIL.

A few counts support this clone. V and J are TRBV5-1 and TRBJ2-7; D call uncertain. Trimming cost V 0 bases and J 6 bases, with 10 bases left between them. The CDR3 has 13 residues. CDR1 and CDR2 (germline): SGHRS, YFSETQ. CDR3 in DNA: TGCGCCAGCAGCTTGGAACTCCTACGCGAGCAGTACTTC. It codes for CASSLELLREQYF.